These 17 T cell receptor beta chains share one sample of origin, sequenced in a study of shared clonotypes between healthy human individuals. Generated by immunoSEQ multiplex PCR, the TCRdb table keeps only in-frame clones and is missing some. The sample lists more than 900,000 clones, approximately 80% seen once, with 0.6% to 0.7% in the top ten. The sequencing sample was made of memory CD4+ T cells from PBMCs. As to subset: CD45RA-negative fraction. The receptors were sampled from a man aged 18 to 29 in good health. Some clones in this sample may be carry-over from other donors' samples.

This chain uses TRBV5-6 with TRBJ2-3, with 9 bases identical to TRBD2. Trimming at V came to 4 bases and at J to 8 bases, leaving 8 bases not matched to a gene. The CDR3 contains 14 residues. Per the germline V gene, CDR1 is SGHDT and CDR2 is YYEEEE. CDR3 region: CASSLGLALGTQYF. CDR3 nucleotides: TGTGCCAGCAGCCTAGGACTAGCGCTGGGTACGCAGTATTTT.

The V gene is TRBV4-1, the J gene TRBJ2-2, with 8 bases fitting TRBD2. The CDR3 has 17 residues. Germline-derived CDR1 and CDR2 are MGHRA and YSYEKL. The V and J ends lost 0 bases and 4 bases, in that order; junction bases with no gene match: 7. As DNA, the CDR3 is TGCGCCAGCAGCCAAGATCCAAGCGGGAGAAGCACCGGGGAGCTGTTTTTT. It specifies CASSQDPSGRSTGELFF.

The V call is TRBV7-7, the J call TRBJ2-1, with 10 bases matching TRBD2. From germline, CDR1 is SSHAT and CDR2 FNYEAQ (reference sequence). The CDR3 covers 15 residues. V shed 1 base, J shed 6 bases, and the junction held 3 bases outside the gene matches. The CDR3 reads CASSLVAGGGNEQFF. The CDR3 nucleotides are TGTGCCAGCAGCTTAGTAGCGGGAGGAGGCAATGAGCAGTTCTTC. Full variable domain (outside the CDR3, taken from reference TRBV7-7 and TRBJ2-1): GAGVSQSPRYKVTKRGQDVTLRCDPISSHATLYWYQQALGQGPEFLTYFNYEAQPDKSGLPSDRFSAERPEGSISTLTIQRTEQRDSAMYRCASSLVAGGGNEQFFGPGTRLTVL.

The rearrangement joins TRBV7-6 to TRBJ2-7, with 7 bases matching TRBD1. Germline V gives CDR1 SGHVS, CDR2 FNYEAQ. V lost 1 base, J lost 4 bases, and 10 bases stayed unmatched. The CDR3 is 16 residues long. The DNA for the CDR3 is TGTGCCAGCAGCTTAGGGGGGACAGCCGCTGGGTACGAGCAGTACTTC. It specifies CASSLGGTAAGYEQYF.

A few counts support this clone. The chain has TRBV18 and TRBJ1-1, with D maybe TRBD1 (6 bases). Per germline, CDR1 KGHSH and CDR2 LQKENI. The length of the CDR3 is 14 residues. Trimming stripped 3 bases from V and 0 bases from J, with 8 bases between. CDR3 region: CASSPKGVNTEAFF. CDR3 DNA: TGTGCCAGCTCACCTAAGGGGGTGAACACTGAAGCTTTCTTT. The full variable domain, completed using reference TRBV18 and TRBJ1-1, is NAGVMQNPRHLVRRRGQEARLRCSPMKGHSHVYWYRQLPEEGLKFMVYLQKENIIDESGMPKERFSAEFPKEGPSILRIQQVVRGDSAAYFCASSPKGVNTEAFFGQGTRLTVV.

This chain connects TRBV15 to TRBJ2-1, with 11 bases identical to TRBD2. Germline trimming cut 1 base from V and 9 bases from J; bases unmatched to any gene: 8. The CDR3 covers 16 residues. CDR1 LNHNV and CDR2 YYDKDF come from the germline V gene (reference sequence). The CDR3 here is CATSRGGTSGTGEQFF. In nucleotides, the CDR3 is TGTGCCACCAGCAGAGGTGGGACTAGCGGTACTGGTGAGCAGTTCTTC.

This clone was counted ten times or more. The rearrangement joins TRBV14 to TRBJ2-2, with D possibly being TRBD1 (6 bases). CDR3 length: 15 residues. Per germline, CDR1 SGHDN and CDR2 FVKESK. V lost 4 bases to trimming and J lost 5 bases, with 14 bases between them. CDR3 coding DNA: TGTGCCAGCAGCCCTCAGGGGAGTCGAACCGGGGAGCTGTTTTTT. Protein: CASSPQGSRTGELFF.

This chain joins TRBV6-6 and TRBJ2-7; D unclear. Germline CDR1 and CDR2: MNHNY and SVGAGI (reference sequence). The V and J ends lost 5 bases and 6 bases respectively, with 8 bases between them. The CDR3 totals 11 residues. The CDR3 DNA sequence: TGTGCCAGCAGTCCTCTCTTCGAGCAGTACTTC. Translated: CASSPLFEQYF.

This chain joins TRBV6-1 and TRBJ1-2; D gene ambiguous. V was shortened by 5 bases and J by 8 bases, with 9 bases between the two germline ends. This CDR3 is built from 11 residues. The germline CDR1 and CDR2 sequences are MNHNS and SASEGT. The CDR3 loop reads CASSSARGYTF. The CDR3 DNA is TGTGCCAGCAGTTCCGCGAGGGGCTACACCTTC.

This rearrangement joins TRBV7-3 to TRBJ2-3, with D perhaps assigned TRBD1 or TRBD2 (6 bases each). V dropped 5 bases and J dropped 0 bases, with 15 bases sitting between them. This CDR3 comprises 16 residues. The germline V gene has CDR1 SGHTA and CDR2 FQGTGA. This chain's CDR3 is CASSQGGTSSTDTQYF. Here the CDR3 DNA reads TGTGCCAGCAGCCAAGGGGGGACGTCTAGCACAGATACGCAGTATTTT. The full variable domain, completed using reference TRBV7-3 and TRBJ2-3, is GAGVSQTPSNKVTEKGKYVELRCDPISGHTALYWYRQSLGQGPEFLIYFQGTGAADDSGLPNDRFFAVRPEGSVSTLKIQRTERGDSAVYLCASSQGGTSSTDTQYFGPGTRLTVL.

The chain is built from TRBV11-2 and TRBJ1-4; 8 bases agree with TRBD1. CDR3 length: 15 amino acids. With 4 bases clipped from V and 7 bases from J, the junction kept 8 bases outside the gene matches. The germline gives CDR1 SGHAT, CDR2 FQNNGV. The CDR3 region has the DNA TGTGCCAGCAGCTCAGCCAGGGGGCGGAGTGAAAAACTGTTTTTT. Residues: CASSSARGRSEKLFF.

The chain is built from TRBV9 and TRBJ2-1; the match to TRBD1 covers 8 bases. CDR1 SGDLS and CDR2 YYNGEE come from the germline V gene. The J segment lost 5 bases and the V segment lost 2 bases, leaving 3 bases of the junction unmatched. The CDR3 consists of 14 residues. The CDR3 DNA follows: TGTGCCAGCAGCGTTACGGGACAGGACAATGAGCAGTTCTTC. It encodes CASSVTGQDNEQFF.

The rearrangement joins TRBV11-3 to TRBJ2-1; 9 nucleotides agree with TRBD2. Germline V gives CDR1 SGHNT, CDR2 YENEEA. The CDR3 loop spans 18 amino acids. With V trimmed by 1 base and J by 4 bases, 11 bases remained unmatched. CDR3 protein: CASSLGLAGVLPYNEQFF. The DNA of the CDR3 is TGTGCCAGCAGCTTAGGGTTAGCGGGAGTCCTGCCGTACAATGAGCAGTTCTTC.

The sample holds one count of this clone. This likely came from a read error, as a far larger clone is one base away. The CDR3 here is CASSFVYEQYF. The CDR3 region has the DNA TGTGCCAGCAGCTTCGTCTACGAGCAGTACTTC. The V call is TRBV11-2, the J call TRBJ2-7; no definite D call. Trimming took off 3 bases at V and 3 bases at J, with 3 bases between the two ends. The CDR3 has 11 residues. Per the germline V gene, CDR1 is SGHAT and CDR2 is FQNNGV.

CDR3 bases: TGTGCCAGCAGTCCCATTGGGTACGCCGGGGAGCTGTTTTTT. This gives the protein CASSPIGYAGELFF. J is TRBJ2-2 and V is TRBV5-4; no definite D call. CDR1 and CDR2 (germline): SGHNT, YYREEE (reference sequence). The V and J ends lost 5 bases and 6 bases respectively, with 14 bases between them. CDR3 length: 14 amino acids. Based on the CDR3 plus reference TRBV5-4 and TRBJ2-2, the full variable domain is ETGVTQSPTHLIKTRGQQVTLRCSSQSGHNTVSWYQQALGQGPQFIFQYYREEENGRGNFPPRFSGLQFPNYSSELNVNALELDDSALYLCASSPIGYAGELFFGEGSRLTVL.

J is TRBJ2-1 and V is TRBV6-5, with D hard to call. Germline V lookup: CDR1 MNHEY, CDR2 SVGAGI. Between the trimmed V and J ends, which lost 2 bases and 9 bases, there was a span of 14 bases. The CDR3 contains 14 residues. The CDR3 loop reads CASSYTLIIGEQFF. The DNA of the CDR3 is TGTGCCAGCAGTTACACCCTAATCATAGGTGAGCAGTTCTTC.

The chain combines TRBV10-3 with TRBJ2-7; D is unclear. In germline, CDR1 is ENHRY, CDR2 SYGVKD. This CDR3 spans 14 amino acids. Trimming took 6 bases from V and 1 from J, leaving 13 bases between them. In DNA, the CDR3 is TGTGCCATCAGCCAACTAATTGCTTCCTACGAGCAGTACTTC. Translating gives CAISQLIASYEQYF.